This T cell receptor beta chain was profiled in a study of blood T cell repertoires in COVID-19. The overall study: The samples span acute and convalescent COVID-19 from the United States, Italy and Spain. The analysed material was cDNA or gDNA that came from T cells, B-cell-depleted T cells, or PBMCs.

In the original workflow: Amplified reference gene primers provided the basis for estimating nucleated cell counts. Some clones are missing from TCRdb's copy, which holds only in-frame ones; the method was immunoSEQ multiplex PCR. D and trimming were read from the DNA, whereas the V and J calls and clone size are those reported in that table. Of more than 130,000 clones in the sample, around 80% were seen once. The germline CDR1 and CDR2 sequences are SGDLS and YYNGEE. CDR3 length: 14 amino acids. The germline V and J ends were trimmed by 4 bases and 5 bases, with 15 bases remaining between them. The receptor comes from a woman over 75 in a cohort sampled during active or convalescent COVID-19. Sequenced material: peripheral blood. V usage is TRBV9 and J usage is TRBJ1-2, with D possibly matching TRBD1 (6 bases). The CDR3 DNA reads TGTGCCAGCAGCAACCGGAGAACAGGGTATGGCTACACCTTC. Amino acids: CASSNRRTGYGYTF.